Below are 17 T cell receptor beta chains sequenced from a single sample in a study of T cell responses to AZD1222 COVID-19 vaccine. TCRdb's table, derived via immunoSEQ multiplex PCR, lists solely in-frame clones and lacks some. Seen here are 100,000 to 140,000 clones, about 90% observed once, and the top ten hold about 6.6%. This specimen consisted of peripheral blood, obtained on day 0 of AZD1222 vaccination. The receptors shown here come from an adult in good health.

The chain carries TRBV27 and TRBJ2-2, with TRBD2 identical over 7 bases. The CDR3 is 15 residues long. CDR1 and CDR2 from the germline V gene are MNHEY and SMNVEV (reference sequence). J gave up 4 bases and V 5 bases, and 7 bases lay outside the gene matches. CDR3 protein: CASSRRGGVTGELFF. The CDR3 DNA is TGTGCCAGCAGTAGGCGCGGGGGAGTCACCGGGGAGCTGTTTTTT.

This chain uses TRBV11-3 with TRBJ1-4; D not certain. The CDR3 has 19 amino acids. The germline CDR1 and CDR2 sequences are SGHNT and YENEEA. Trimming removed 1 base at V and 1 base at J, with 19 bases between. CDR3 DNA sequence: TGTGCCAGCAGCTTAGCGGGCGGACCCCGTACCGGAACTAATGAAAAACTGTTTTTT. Encoded protein: CASSLAGGPRTGTNEKLFF. Full variable domain (outside the CDR3, taken from reference TRBV11-3 and TRBJ1-4): EAGVVQSPRYKIIEKKQPVAFWCNPISGHNTLYWYLQNLGQGPELLIRYENEEAVDDSQLPKDRFSAERLKGVDSTLKIQPAELGDSAVYLCASSLAGGPRTGTNEKLFFGSGTQLSVL.

V usage is TRBV6-2 or TRBV6-3 and J usage is TRBJ2-1, with 7 bases aligning to TRBD2. The CDR3 consists of 15 residues. Per the germline V gene, CDR1 is MNHEY and CDR2 is SVGEGT. V lost 4 bases to trimming and J lost 5 bases; unmatched junction nucleotides: 8. CDR3 sequence: CASSLSGGSHNEQFF. The CDR3 DNA reads as TGTGCCAGCAGTTTGTCCGGGGGGTCTCACAATGAGCAGTTCTTC.

The gene calls are TRBV30 and TRBJ1-1; 8 bases map to TRBD1. This CDR3 is built from 13 residues. Germline trimming cut 3 bases from V and 4 bases from J; bases unmatched to any gene: 4. Germline CDR1 reads GTSNPN; CDR2 reads SVGIG (reference sequence). CDR3 region: CAWSDGQGTEAFF. In DNA, the CDR3 is TGTGCCTGGAGCGATGGACAGGGCACTGAAGCTTTCTTT.

The chain joins TRBV11-2 to TRBJ1-1, with a weak D call TRBD1 (5 bases). CDR3 length: 12 amino acids. V lost 11 bases and J lost 0, with 10 bases in between. Germline V lookup: CDR1 SGHAT, CDR2 FQNNGV. The DNA for the CDR3 is TGTGCCGGACGGGGGGTGAACACTGAAGCTTTCTTT. Protein: CAGRGVNTEAFF.

Here the CDR3 reads CASRLLAGEVANTQYF. The DNA for the CDR3 is TGTGCCAGCAGATTACTAGCGGGAGAAGTGGCCAACACGCAGTATTTT. The chain carries TRBV7-2 and TRBJ2-3, with 11 bases identical to TRBD2. Looked up from germline, CDR1 is SGHTA and CDR2 is FQGNSA. The CDR3 spans 16 residues. The V and J ends lost 6 bases and 9 bases, in that order; junction bases with no gene match: 14.

The chain carries TRBV6-5 and TRBJ1-5; no reliable D call. Germline values: CDR1 MNHEY, CDR2 SVGAGI. This CDR3 has 13 residues. The V and J ends lost 7 bases and 2 bases respectively, with 9 bases between them. The CDR3 region has the DNA TGTGCCAGCATCTCCGTTGGCAATCAGCCCCAGCATTTT. It translates to CASISVGNQPQHF.

This clone was counted once. The genes are TRBV12-3 or TRBV12-4 and TRBJ2-7; D is unresolved. Trimming took 5 bases from V and 0 from J, leaving 8 bases between them. The CDR3 contains 13 residues. The CDR3 DNA follows: TGTGCCAGCAGTGTGACGGACTCCTACGAGCAGTACTTC. Residues: CASSVTDSYEQYF.

The V and J genes are TRBV18 and TRBJ2-2, with D maybe TRBD2 (6 bases). Germline V gene data show CDR1 as KGHSH and CDR2 as LQKENI. V was trimmed by 3 bases and J by 4 bases, leaving 12 bases between them. The CDR3 sequence is 15 residues long. The CDR3 DNA is TGTGCCAGCTCACCTGGGGGGACGGCCACCGGGGAGCTGTTTTTT. It codes for CASSPGGTATGELFF.

CDR3 DNA: TGCGCCAGCAGCCAGGCTAACTCTGGGGCCAACGTCCTGACTTTC. It codes for CASSQANSGANVLTF. This chain joins TRBV4-1 and TRBJ2-6; D remains unclear. This CDR3 has 15 residues. The ends were cut back, 3 bases at V and 0 bases at J, with 6 bases in the middle. The V gene's germline CDR1 is MGHRA and CDR2 YSYEKL.

The V and J genes are TRBV6-1 and TRBJ1-2; 9 nucleotides line up with TRBD1. This CDR3 has 16 residues. From germline, CDR1 is MNHNS and CDR2 SASEGT. V lost 1 base and J lost 0; bases outside the gene matches: 3. Here the CDR3 reads CASSEGQGDSNYGYTF. CDR3 in DNA: TGTGCCAGCAGTGAAGGACAGGGGGATTCTAACTATGGCTACACCTTC.

The chain recombines TRBV6-5 with TRBJ2-7; D is possibly TRBD1 (7 bases). The germline V and J ends were trimmed by 6 bases and 4 bases, with 13 bases remaining between them. CDR1 is MNHEY, CDR2 SVGAGI, per germline. This CDR3 has 13 amino acids. The CDR3 sequence: CASRETGRYEQYF. In DNA, the CDR3 is TGTGCCAGCAGGGAGACAGGGAGGTACGAGCAGTACTTC.

The gene calls are TRBV7-9 and TRBJ2-1, with 7 bases aligning to TRBD1. CDR1 SEHNR and CDR2 FQNEAQ come from the germline V gene (reference sequence). There are 13 residues in the CDR3. V was clipped by 2 bases and J by 6 bases; unmatched bases: 1. CDR3 bases: TGTGCCAGCAGCTTACAGGGGGTCAATGAGCAGTTCTTC. This sequence encodes CASSLQGVNEQFF.

The chain employs TRBV5-4 and TRBJ1-3; 7 nucleotides match TRBD1. Losses at the gene ends were 3 bases for V and 0 bases for J; bases not matched to a gene: 6. The CDR3 sequence is 16 residues long. Germline values: CDR1 SGHNT, CDR2 YYREEE (reference sequence). CDR3 loop: CASSSGTELSGNTIYF. Written as DNA, the CDR3 is TGTGCCAGCAGCTCAGGGACAGAACTCTCTGGAAACACCATATATTTT.

The chain recombines TRBV24-1 with TRBJ2-2; D call uncertain. There are 15 residues in the CDR3. Trimming removed 4 bases at V and 5 bases at J, with 13 bases between. Germline V gene data show CDR1 as KGHDR and CDR2 as SFDVKD. CDR3 sequence: CATSEAGSRTGELFF. The CDR3 nucleotides are TGTGCCACCAGTGAAGCTGGGTCCCGAACCGGGGAGCTGTTTTTT.

V usage is TRBV28 and J usage is TRBJ1-6; D remains ambiguous. Germline V CDR1 and CDR2: MDHEN, SYDVKM. V was shortened by 6 bases and J by 1 base, with 13 bases between the two germline ends. This CDR3 contains 16 residues. The CDR3 DNA reads TGTGCCAGCAGCCAAGGCGGCAGTTCCTATAATTCACCCCTCCACTTT. This codes for CASSQGGSSYNSPLHF.

The chain carries TRBV2 and TRBJ1-5; 9 bases map to TRBD1. Germline CDR1 SNHLY, CDR2 FYNNEI. The V and J ends lost 6 bases and 6 bases, in that order; junction bases with no gene match: 9. The CDR3 runs 15 residues. The CDR3 sequence is CASREQGAAVQPQHF. The CDR3 bases are TGTGCCAGCAGAGAACAGGGGGCAGCGGTTCAGCCCCAGCATTTT.